This TCR beta chain is drawn from a study of human T cells and chemical hapten exposure. Study-wide background: Minor volume differences among pooled libraries chiefly drove per-sample TCR yield variation.

V was pared by 3 bases and J by 4 bases, with 8 bases of the junction left unmatched. The germline CDR1 and CDR2 sequences are SGHRS and YFSETQ. The CDR3 is made up of 15 amino acids. The time point: pre-sensitization, week 0. Indicated treatment: therapeutic diphenylcyclopropenone sensitization with weekly scalp DPC. Unfractionated whole blood was the source from which total RNA was extracted. Each CDR3 protein gets one entry after TCRdb re-called the RACE reads with MiXCR. The sample shows some 98,000 distinct CDR3 sequences, 10% to 13% of them seen only once. This clonotype was detected many times. Its target is not known. General study results and limits: Once DPC sensitization occurred, TCRs above 1 in 1000 frequency showed no change.

The sequencing here drew on whole blood, taken in connection with sensitization to the hapten diphenylcyclopropenone (DPC). The sequence was obtained from an older woman with alopecia areata. Some clones in this sample may be carry-over from other donors' samples. This chain joins TRBV5-1 and TRBJ1-2; 8 bases map to TRBD1. This chain's CDR3 is CASSSQTGAFYGYTF. DNA for the CDR3: TGCGCCAGCAGCTCGCAGACAGGGGCTTTCTATGGCTACACCTTC.